This paragraph covers one T cell receptor (beta chain) sequence. This sample stems from a study of blood T cell repertoires in COVID-19. Study-wide background: PBMCs, B-cell-depleted T cells, or T cells were the source of the cDNA or gDNA that made up the material.

Those enrolled, adults aged about 18 to 89 years, came from around 25 US areas. This table comes from immunoSEQ multiplex PCR, and its TCRdb copy is limited to in-frame clones, with some not included. This table has 180,000 or so clones, 86% appearing once. Sequencing input: PBMCs or T cells enriched from blood (not recorded which). The TCR comes from a woman aged 25 to 39 who had recovered from COVID-19.

The CDR3 region is CASSFGTGKKYF. Here the CDR3 DNA reads TGTGCCAGCAGTTTTGGGACAGGGAAGAAGTACTTC. The V gene is TRBV28, the J gene TRBJ2-7; 9 bases are shared with TRBD1. The CDR3 runs to 12 residues. The V gene's germline CDR1 is MDHEN and CDR2 SYDVKM. The J segment lost 11 bases and the V segment lost 3 bases, leaving 5 bases of the junction unmatched.